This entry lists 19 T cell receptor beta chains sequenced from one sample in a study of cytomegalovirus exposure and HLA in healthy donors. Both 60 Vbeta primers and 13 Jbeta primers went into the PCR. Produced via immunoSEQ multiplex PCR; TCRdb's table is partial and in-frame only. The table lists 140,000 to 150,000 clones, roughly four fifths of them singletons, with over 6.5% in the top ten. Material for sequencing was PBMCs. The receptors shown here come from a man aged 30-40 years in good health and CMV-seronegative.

The CDR3 DNA reads as TGTGCCAGCAGCCTTAGCGGGGGGGCAGATGAGCAGTTCTTC. Its translation: CASSLSGGADEQFF. This chain links TRBV9 with TRBJ2-1; 11 bases are shared with TRBD2. This CDR3 region has 14 residues. V lost 4 bases, J lost 8 bases, and 5 bases stayed unmatched. Looked up from germline, CDR1 is SGDLS and CDR2 is YYNGEE.

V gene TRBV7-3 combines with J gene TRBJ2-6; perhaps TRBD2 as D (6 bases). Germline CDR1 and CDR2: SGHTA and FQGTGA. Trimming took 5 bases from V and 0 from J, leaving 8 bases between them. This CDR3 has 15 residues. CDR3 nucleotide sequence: TGTGCCAGCAGCCTCGGGGGCTCTGGGGCCAACGTCCTGACTTTC. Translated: CASSLGGSGANVLTF.

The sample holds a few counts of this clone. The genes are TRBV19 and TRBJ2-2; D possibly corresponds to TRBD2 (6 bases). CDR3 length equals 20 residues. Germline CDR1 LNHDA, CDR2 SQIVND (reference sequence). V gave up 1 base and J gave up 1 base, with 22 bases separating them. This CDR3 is CASSIGDSSWEVGNTGELFF. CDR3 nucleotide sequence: TGTGCCAGTAGTATAGGGGACTCTAGCTGGGAGGTAGGGAACACCGGGGAGCTGTTTTTT.

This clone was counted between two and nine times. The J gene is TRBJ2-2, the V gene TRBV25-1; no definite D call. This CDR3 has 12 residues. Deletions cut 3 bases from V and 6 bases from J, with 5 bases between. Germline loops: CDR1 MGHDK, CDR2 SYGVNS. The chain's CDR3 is CASSDRAGELFF. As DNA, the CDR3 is TGTGCCAGCAGTGACCGTGCCGGGGAGCTGTTTTTT.

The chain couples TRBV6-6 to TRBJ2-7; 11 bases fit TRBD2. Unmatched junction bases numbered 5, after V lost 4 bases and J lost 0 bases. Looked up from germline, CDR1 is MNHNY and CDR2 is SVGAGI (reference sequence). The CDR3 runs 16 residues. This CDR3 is CASSLGLAETSYEQYF. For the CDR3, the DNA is TGTGCCAGCAGTTTGGGACTAGCGGAGACCTCCTACGAGCAGTACTTC.

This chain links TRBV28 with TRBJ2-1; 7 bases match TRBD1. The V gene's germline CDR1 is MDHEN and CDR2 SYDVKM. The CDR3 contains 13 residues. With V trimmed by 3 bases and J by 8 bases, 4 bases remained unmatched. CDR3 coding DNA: TGTGCCAGCAGTTTGACAGGGCGTGATGAGCAGTTCTTC. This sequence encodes CASSLTGRDEQFF. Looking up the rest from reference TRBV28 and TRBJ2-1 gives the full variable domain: DVKVTQSSRYLVKRTGEKVFLECVQDMDHENMFWYRQDPGLGLRLIYFSYDVKMKEKGDIPEGYSVSREKKERFSLILESASTNQTSMYLCASSLTGRDEQFFGPGTRLTVL.

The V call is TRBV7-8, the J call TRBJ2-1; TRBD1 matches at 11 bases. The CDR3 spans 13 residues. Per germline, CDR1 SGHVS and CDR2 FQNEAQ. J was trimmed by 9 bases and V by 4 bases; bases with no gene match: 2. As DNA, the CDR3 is TGTGCCAGCAGCTGGGACAGGGGGACTGAGCAGTTCTTC. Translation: CASSWDRGTEQFF.

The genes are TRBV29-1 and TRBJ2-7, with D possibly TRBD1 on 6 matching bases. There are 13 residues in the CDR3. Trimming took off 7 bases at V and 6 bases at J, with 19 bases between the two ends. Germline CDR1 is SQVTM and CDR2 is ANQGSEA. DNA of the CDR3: TGCAGCGCTGGACAGCCTTCGATCTCCGAGCAGTACTTC. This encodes CSAGQPSISEQYF.

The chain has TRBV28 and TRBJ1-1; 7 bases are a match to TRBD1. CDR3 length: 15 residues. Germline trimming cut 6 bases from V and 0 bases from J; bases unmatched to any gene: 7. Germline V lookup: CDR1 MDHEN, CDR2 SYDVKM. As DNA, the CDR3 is TGTGCCAGCAGCTCCGCCGACAGGGTGAACACTGAAGCTTTCTTT. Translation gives CASSSADRVNTEAFF.

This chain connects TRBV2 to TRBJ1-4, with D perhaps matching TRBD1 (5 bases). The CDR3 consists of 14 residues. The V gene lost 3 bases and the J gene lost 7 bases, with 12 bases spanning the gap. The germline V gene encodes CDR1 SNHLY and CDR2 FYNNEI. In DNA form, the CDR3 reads TGTGCCAGCAGTGATGAGGGAGGGACTGAAAAACTGTTTTTT. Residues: CASSDEGGTEKLFF.

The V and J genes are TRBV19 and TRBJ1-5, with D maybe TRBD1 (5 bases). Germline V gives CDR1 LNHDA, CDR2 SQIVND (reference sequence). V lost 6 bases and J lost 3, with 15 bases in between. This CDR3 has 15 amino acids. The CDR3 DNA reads TGTGCCAGTAGGCCCCGGGACTACGACAATCAGCCCCAGCATTTT. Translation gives CASRPRDYDNQPQHF. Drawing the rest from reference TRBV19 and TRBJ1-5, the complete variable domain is DGGITQSPKYLFRKEGQNVTLSCEQNLNHDAMYWYRQDPGQGLRLIYYSQIVNDFQKGDIAEGYSVSREKKESFPLTVTSAQKNPTAFYLCASRPRDYDNQPQHFGDGTRLSIL.

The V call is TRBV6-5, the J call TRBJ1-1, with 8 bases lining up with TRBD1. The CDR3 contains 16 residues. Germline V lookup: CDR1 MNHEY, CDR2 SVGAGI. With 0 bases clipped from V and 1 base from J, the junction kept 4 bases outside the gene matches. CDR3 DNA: TGTGCCAGCAGTTACTCTTCCAGGGGGCCGAACACTGAAGCTTTCTTT. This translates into CASSYSSRGPNTEAFF.

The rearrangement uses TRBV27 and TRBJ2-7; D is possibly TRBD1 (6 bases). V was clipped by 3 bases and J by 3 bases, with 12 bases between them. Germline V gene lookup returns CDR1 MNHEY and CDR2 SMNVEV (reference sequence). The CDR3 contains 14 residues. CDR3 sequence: CASSLPGVLYEQYF. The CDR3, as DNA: TGTGCCAGCAGTTTGCCAGGGGTACTCTACGAGCAGTACTTC.

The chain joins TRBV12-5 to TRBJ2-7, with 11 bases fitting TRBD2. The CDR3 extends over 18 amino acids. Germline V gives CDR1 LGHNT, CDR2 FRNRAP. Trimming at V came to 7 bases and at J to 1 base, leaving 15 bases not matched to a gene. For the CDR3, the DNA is TGTGCTAGTGTTGGGACAGGGAATACTAGCGGGGGATCCTACGAGCAGTACTTC. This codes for CASVGTGNTSGGSYEQYF.

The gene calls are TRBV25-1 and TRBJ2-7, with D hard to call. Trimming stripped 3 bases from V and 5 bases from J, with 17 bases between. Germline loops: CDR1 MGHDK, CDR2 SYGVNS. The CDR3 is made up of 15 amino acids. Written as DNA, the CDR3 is TGTGCCAGCAGTGATCTAGGTACAAGCGTCCACGAGCAGTACTTC. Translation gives CASSDLGTSVHEQYF.

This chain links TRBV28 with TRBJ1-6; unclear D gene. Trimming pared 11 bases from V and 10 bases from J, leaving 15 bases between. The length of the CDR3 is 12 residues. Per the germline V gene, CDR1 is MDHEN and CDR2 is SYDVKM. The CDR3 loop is CAGSTSRSPLHF. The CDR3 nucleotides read TGTGCCGGATCGACGTCGCGGTCACCCCTCCACTTT.

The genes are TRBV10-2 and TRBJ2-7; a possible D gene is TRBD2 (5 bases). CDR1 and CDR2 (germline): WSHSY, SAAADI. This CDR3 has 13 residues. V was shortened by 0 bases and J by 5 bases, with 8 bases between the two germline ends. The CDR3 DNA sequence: TGCGCCAGCAGTGAGTCGAAGGGAGACGAGCAGTACTTC. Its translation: CASSESKGDEQYF.

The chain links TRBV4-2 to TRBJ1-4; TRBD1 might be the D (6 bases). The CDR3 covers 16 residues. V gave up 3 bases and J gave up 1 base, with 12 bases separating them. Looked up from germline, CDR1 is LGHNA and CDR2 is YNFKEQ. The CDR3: CASSQSKGETNEKLFF. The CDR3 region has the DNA TGTGCCAGCAGCCAGTCAAAGGGGGAAACTAATGAAAAACTGTTTTTT.

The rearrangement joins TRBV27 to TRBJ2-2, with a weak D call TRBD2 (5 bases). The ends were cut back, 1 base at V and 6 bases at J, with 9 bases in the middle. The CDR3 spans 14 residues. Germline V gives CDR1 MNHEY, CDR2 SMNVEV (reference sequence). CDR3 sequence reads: CASSLFSGSGELFF. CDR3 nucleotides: TGTGCCAGCAGTTTATTTTCGGGATCCGGGGAGCTGTTTTTT.